This T cell receptor beta chain was sequenced during a study of T cells after yellow fever vaccination. Study in general: SMART-Seq v4 Ultra Low Input served to prepare low-cell-number fractions.

CDR1 and CDR2 from the germline V gene are MDHEN and SYDVKM. This CDR3 spans 14 amino acids. The V gene lost 6 bases and the J gene lost 1 base, with 12 bases spanning the gap. This clonotype has only a few counts. TCRdb ran MiXCR on the 5' RACE reads and lists one entry per CDR3 protein. The sample contains around 310,000 distinct CDR3 sequences, less than 4.5% of which appear only once. This TCR was sampled from a man aged 18 to 29 who received the YFV17D yellow fever vaccine. Sequences were derived from PBMCs, sampled on the day of the yellow fever booster vaccination. The rearrangement links TRBV28 to TRBJ1-2; D is ambiguous. This CDR3 reads CASRETLDNYGYTF. In nucleotides, the CDR3 is TGTGCCAGCAGGGAGACCCTAGATAACTATGGCTACACCTTC.